Here is one T cell receptor beta chain with its context. As yet, its antigen is unknown. This sample was taken from a study of cytomegalovirus exposure and HLA in healthy donors. Study results and caveats: Most of the CMV-associated TCR beta chains (in a later analysis) appeared to be HLA-restricted. It was 150 to 200 TCR beta chains that were listed as cytomegalovirus-associated.

60 Vbeta and 13 Jbeta primers were used in PCR. TCRdb's table, derived via immunoSEQ multiplex PCR, lists solely in-frame clones and lacks some. Seen in this sample are roughly 55,000 clones; the ten most common clones hold about 9.1%. Between the trimmed V and J ends, which lost 0 bases and 4 bases, there was a span of 7 bases. The CDR3 is 13 residues long. The germline V gene has CDR1 SGHRS and CDR2 YFSETQ. This sequence originates from a man aged 50-60 years in good health and CMV-seropositive. The sample was PBMCs. The chain employs TRBV5-1 and TRBJ1-1; D not resolved. The CDR3 spells CASSLAGVTEAFF. DNA of the CDR3: TGCGCCAGCAGCTTGGCGGGAGTCACTGAAGCTTTCTTT. Combining the CDR3 with reference TRBV5-1 and TRBJ1-1 gives the whole variable domain KAGVTQTPRYLIKTRGQQVTLSCSPISGHRSVSWYQQTPGQGLQFLFEYFSETQRNKGNFPGRFSGRQFSNSRSEMNVSTLELGDSALYLCASSLAGVTEAFFGQGTRLTVV.